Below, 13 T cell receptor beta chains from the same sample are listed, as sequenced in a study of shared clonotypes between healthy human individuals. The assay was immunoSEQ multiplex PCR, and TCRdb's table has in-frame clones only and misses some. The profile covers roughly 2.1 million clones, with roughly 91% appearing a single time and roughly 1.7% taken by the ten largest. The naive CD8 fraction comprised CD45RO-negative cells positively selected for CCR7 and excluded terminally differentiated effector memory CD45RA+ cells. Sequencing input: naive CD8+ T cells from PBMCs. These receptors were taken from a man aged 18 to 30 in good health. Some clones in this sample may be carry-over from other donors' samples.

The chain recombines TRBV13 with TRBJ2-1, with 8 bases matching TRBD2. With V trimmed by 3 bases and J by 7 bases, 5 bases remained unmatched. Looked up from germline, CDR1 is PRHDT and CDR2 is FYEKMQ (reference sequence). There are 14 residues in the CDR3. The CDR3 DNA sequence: TGTGCCAGCAGCTTCGGGAGGGCCAGGAATGAGCAGTTCTTC. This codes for CASSFGRARNEQFF.

CDR3 nucleotides: TGTGCCAGCAGTTTTGTAGGGGGCGAAGACTATGGCTACACCTTC. The encoded protein is CASSFVGGEDYGYTF. The chain joins TRBV28 to TRBJ1-2, with 7 bases fitting TRBD1. The CDR3 has 15 residues. J lost 3 bases, V lost 3 bases, and 7 bases had no gene match. The germline V gene encodes CDR1 MDHEN and CDR2 SYDVKM.

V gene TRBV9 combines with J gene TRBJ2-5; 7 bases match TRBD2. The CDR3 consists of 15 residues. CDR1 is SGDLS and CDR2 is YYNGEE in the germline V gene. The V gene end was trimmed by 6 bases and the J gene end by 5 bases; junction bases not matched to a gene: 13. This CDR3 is CASTKSLGGGETQYF. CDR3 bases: TGTGCCAGCACCAAGTCTCTCGGGGGAGGGGAGACCCAGTACTTC.

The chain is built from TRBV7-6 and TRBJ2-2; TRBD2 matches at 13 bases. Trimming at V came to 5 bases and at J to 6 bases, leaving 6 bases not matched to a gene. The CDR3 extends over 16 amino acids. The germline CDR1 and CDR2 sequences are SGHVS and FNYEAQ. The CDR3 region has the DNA TGTGCCAGCAGCCCCGGACTAGCGGGAGAGGCCGGGGAGCTGTTTTTT. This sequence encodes CASSPGLAGEAGELFF.

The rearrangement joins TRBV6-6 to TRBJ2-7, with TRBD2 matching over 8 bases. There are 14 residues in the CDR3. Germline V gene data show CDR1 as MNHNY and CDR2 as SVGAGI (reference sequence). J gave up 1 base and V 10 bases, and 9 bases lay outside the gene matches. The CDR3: CATRAAGGSYEQYF. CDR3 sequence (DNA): TGTGCCACCCGCGCGGCGGGAGGTTCCTACGAGCAGTACTTC.

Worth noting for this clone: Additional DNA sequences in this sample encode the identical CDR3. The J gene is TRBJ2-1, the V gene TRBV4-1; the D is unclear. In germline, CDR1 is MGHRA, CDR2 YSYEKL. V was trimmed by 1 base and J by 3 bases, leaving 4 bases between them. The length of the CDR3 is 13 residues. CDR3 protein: CASSQVGYNEQFF. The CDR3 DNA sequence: TGCGCCAGCAGCCAAGTGGGCTACAATGAGCAGTTCTTC.

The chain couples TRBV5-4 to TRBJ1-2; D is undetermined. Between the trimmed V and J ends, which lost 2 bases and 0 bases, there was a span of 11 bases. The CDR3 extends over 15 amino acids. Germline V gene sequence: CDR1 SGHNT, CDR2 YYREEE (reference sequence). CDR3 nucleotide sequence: TGTGCCAGCAGCTTCATCTATTCAGCTAACTATGGCTACACCTTC. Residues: CASSFIYSANYGYTF.

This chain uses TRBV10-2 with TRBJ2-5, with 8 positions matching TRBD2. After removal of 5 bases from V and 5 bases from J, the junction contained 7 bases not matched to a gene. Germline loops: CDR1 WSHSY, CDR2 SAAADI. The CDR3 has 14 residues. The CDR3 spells CASSPAGEYETQYF. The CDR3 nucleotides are TGCGCCAGCAGTCCAGCGGGAGAGTACGAGACCCAGTACTTC.

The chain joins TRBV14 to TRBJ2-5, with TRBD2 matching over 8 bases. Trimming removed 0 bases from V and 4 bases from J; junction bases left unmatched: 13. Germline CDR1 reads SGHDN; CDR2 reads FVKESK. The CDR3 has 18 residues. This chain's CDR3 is CASSQDHIGRENRETQYF. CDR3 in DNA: TGTGCCAGCAGCCAAGATCACATCGGGAGGGAGAATAGAGAGACCCAGTACTTC.

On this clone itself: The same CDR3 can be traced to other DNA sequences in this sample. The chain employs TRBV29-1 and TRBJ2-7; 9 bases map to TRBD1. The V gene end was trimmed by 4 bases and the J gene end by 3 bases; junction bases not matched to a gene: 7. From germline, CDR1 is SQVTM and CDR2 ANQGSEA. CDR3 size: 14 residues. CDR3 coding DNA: TGCAGCGTTGTTGGACAGGGGATCAGCTACGAGCAGTACTTC. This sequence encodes CSVVGQGISYEQYF.

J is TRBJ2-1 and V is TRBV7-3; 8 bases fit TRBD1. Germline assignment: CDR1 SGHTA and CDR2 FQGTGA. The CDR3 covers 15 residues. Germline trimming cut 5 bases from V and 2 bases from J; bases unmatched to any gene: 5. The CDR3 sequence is CASSPARGPYNEQFF. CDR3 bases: TGTGCCAGCAGCCCAGCCAGGGGGCCCTACAATGAGCAGTTCTTC. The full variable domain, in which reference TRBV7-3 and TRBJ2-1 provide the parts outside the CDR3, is GAGVSQTPSNKVTEKGKYVELRCDPISGHTALYWYRQSLGQGPEFLIYFQGTGAADDSGLPNDRFFAVRPEGSVSTLKIQRTERGDSAVYLCASSPARGPYNEQFFGPGTRLTVL.

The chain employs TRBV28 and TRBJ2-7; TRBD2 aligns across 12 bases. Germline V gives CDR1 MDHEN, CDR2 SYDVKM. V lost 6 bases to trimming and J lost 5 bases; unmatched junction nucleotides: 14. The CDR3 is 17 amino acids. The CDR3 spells CASRGLAGSLPGHEQYF. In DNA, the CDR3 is TGTGCCAGCAGAGGACTAGCGGGATCCCTCCCGGGGCACGAGCAGTACTTC.

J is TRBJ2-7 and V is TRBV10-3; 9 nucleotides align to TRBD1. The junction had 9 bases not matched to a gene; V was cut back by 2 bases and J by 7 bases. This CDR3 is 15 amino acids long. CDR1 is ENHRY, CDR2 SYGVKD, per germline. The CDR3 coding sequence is TGTGCCATCAGTGAGCCGGGACAGGGACCCTGGGAGCAGTACTTC. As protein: CAISEPGQGPWEQYF.